Following are 25 T cell receptor beta chains from one sample sequenced in a study of cytomegalovirus exposure and HLA in healthy donors. Amplification used 60 Vbeta primers and 13 Jbeta primers. This table comes from immunoSEQ multiplex PCR, and its TCRdb copy is limited to in-frame clones, with some not included. Of around 92,000 clones listed, 65% to 80% are singletons. The sample comprised PBMCs. The receptors here all came from a man in his 60s in good health and CMV-seropositive.

This clone was counted a single time. The chain has TRBV27 and TRBJ2-1; TRBD2 aligns across 9 bases. Unmatched junction bases numbered 16, after V lost 4 bases and J lost 6 bases. CDR3 length equals 18 residues. In germline, CDR1 is MNHEY, CDR2 SMNVEV (reference sequence). This CDR3 reads CASSWTAIGLAGRNEQFF. Here the CDR3 DNA reads TGTGCCAGCAGTTGGACAGCCATCGGGCTAGCGGGGCGCAATGAGCAGTTCTTC.

The chain uses TRBV30 and TRBJ2-1, with 7 positions matching TRBD2. CDR1 and CDR2 from the germline V gene are GTSNPN and SVGIG (reference sequence). Trimming removed 3 bases from V and 5 bases from J; junction bases left unmatched: 7. The CDR3 is made up of 14 amino acids. The CDR3 region is CAWSSWGGDNEQFF. The CDR3 DNA is TGTGCCTGGAGCTCTTGGGGGGGGGACAATGAGCAGTTCTTC. Using reference TRBV30 and TRBJ2-1 for the parts outside the CDR3, the full variable domain is SQTIHQWPATLVQPVGSPLSLECTVEGTSNPNLYWYRQAAGRGLQLLFYSVGIGQISSEVPQNLSASRPQDRQFILSSKKLLLSDSGFYLCAWSSWGGDNEQFFGPGTRLTVL.

This sequence joins TRBV11-2 and TRBJ1-1; D remains ambiguous. Germline-derived CDR1 and CDR2 are SGHAT and FQNNGV. V was pared by 3 bases and J by 5 bases, with 4 bases between. The CDR3 runs to 11 residues. CDR3 amino acids: CASSFHTEAFF. The CDR3 DNA is TGTGCCAGCAGCTTTCATACTGAAGCTTTCTTT.

This sequence joins TRBV12-5 and TRBJ2-2; 9 bases fit TRBD2. Germline loops: CDR1 LGHNT, CDR2 FRNRAP. V shed 4 bases and J 7 bases; nucleotides not matched to a gene: 1. CDR3 length: 13 amino acids. The CDR3 nucleotides are TGTGCTAGTGGTTCGCGGGGGGGCGGGGAGCTGTTTTTT. Its translation is CASGSRGGGELFF.

This clone was observed a single time. This chain uses TRBV18 with TRBJ1-6; D is unresolved. Germline values: CDR1 KGHSH, CDR2 LQKENI. With 3 bases removed from V and 4 bases from J, the gap between germline ends came to 7 bases. This CDR3 has 14 residues. The CDR3 loop is CASSPTGYNSPLHF. In DNA, the CDR3 is TGTGCCAGCTCACCGACGGGGTATAATTCACCCCTCCACTTT. Using reference TRBV18 and TRBJ1-6 for the parts outside the CDR3, the full variable domain is NAGVMQNPRHLVRRRGQEARLRCSPMKGHSHVYWYRQLPEEGLKFMVYLQKENIIDESGMPKERFSAEFPKEGPSILRIQQVVRGDSAAYFCASSPTGYNSPLHFGNGTRLTVT.

This clone was detected a few times. V gene TRBV30 combines with J gene TRBJ1-1; tentatively, D is TRBD1 (6 bases). V dropped 0 bases and J dropped 9 bases, with 8 bases sitting between them. Germline V CDR1 and CDR2: GTSNPN, SVGIG (reference sequence). The CDR3 runs 11 residues. This CDR3 reads CAWSVQGKAFF. The CDR3 DNA sequence: TGTGCCTGGAGTGTACAGGGAAAAGCTTTCTTT.

The CDR3 loop is CASSLGRGANTGELFF. The CDR3 DNA reads as TGTGCCAGCAGCTTAGGACGGGGGGCGAACACCGGGGAGCTGTTTTTT. The V call is TRBV11-3, the J call TRBJ2-2, with 7 bases matching TRBD2. With 1 base clipped from V and 0 bases from J, the junction kept 2 bases outside the gene matches. This CDR3 is 16 amino acids long. From germline, CDR1 is SGHNT and CDR2 YENEEA. Variable domain in full (rest from reference TRBV11-3 and TRBJ2-2): EAGVVQSPRYKIIEKKQPVAFWCNPISGHNTLYWYLQNLGQGPELLIRYENEEAVDDSQLPKDRFSAERLKGVDSTLKIQPAELGDSAVYLCASSLGRGANTGELFFGEGSRLTVL.

This rearrangement joins TRBV5-1 to TRBJ2-7; unclear D gene. Germline loops: CDR1 SGHRS, CDR2 YFSETQ. V lost 2 bases and J lost 1, with 19 bases in between. The CDR3 totals 17 residues. CDR3 loop: CASSLARTSGISYEQYF. The CDR3 DNA follows: TGCGCCAGCAGCTTAGCGCGCACATCTGGAATTTCCTACGAGCAGTACTTC. The full variable domain, in which reference TRBV5-1 and TRBJ2-7 provide the parts outside the CDR3, is KAGVTQTPRYLIKTRGQQVTLSCSPISGHRSVSWYQQTPGQGLQFLFEYFSETQRNKGNFPGRFSGRQFSNSRSEMNVSTLELGDSALYLCASSLARTSGISYEQYFGPGTRLTVT.

The chain employs TRBV7-8 and TRBJ2-1, with 8 positions matching TRBD1. Germline V CDR1 and CDR2: SGHVS, FQNEAQ. This CDR3 has 16 amino acids. Losses at the gene ends were 2 bases for V and 3 bases for J; bases not matched to a gene: 6. CDR3 DNA sequence: TGTGCCAGCAGCTTAAGCAGGGGGCCTATCTACAATGAGCAGTTCTTC. This encodes CASSLSRGPIYNEQFF.

The gene calls are TRBV5-4 and TRBJ1-6; D possibly corresponds to TRBD1 (6 bases). The CDR3 spans 15 residues. Trimming shortened V by 4 bases and J by 4 bases, and 12 bases separated the two germline ends. Germline CDR1 SGHNT, CDR2 YYREEE (reference sequence). The CDR3 protein is CASSPRDTYNSPLHF. In DNA form, the CDR3 reads TGTGCCAGCAGCCCCCGGGACACATATAATTCACCCCTCCACTTT.

The chain is built from TRBV28 and TRBJ1-1, with D tentatively TRBD1 (6 bases). The ends were cut back, 5 bases at V and 6 bases at J, with 16 bases in the middle. CDR3 length: 14 amino acids. From germline, CDR1 is MDHEN and CDR2 SYDVKM. The CDR3 sequence is CASSNAGRGAEAFF. The CDR3 nucleotides read TGTGCCAGCAGTAACGCGGGGAGGGGGGCTGAAGCTTTCTTT.

With regard to this clone: One end of the junction varies from germline; a read error may be responsible. V usage is TRBV7-7 and J usage is TRBJ2-7; 8 nucleotides align to TRBD1. The CDR3 is made up of 15 amino acids. The V gene's germline CDR1 is SSHAT and CDR2 FNYEAQ (reference sequence). The CDR3 DNA reads as TGTGCTAGCAGCCCCCTGGGCCAGGGGGCTTACGAGCAGTACTTC. The encoded protein is CASSPLGQGAYEQYF.

The rearrangement links TRBV28 to TRBJ2-7; possibly TRBD1 for D (6 bases). V lost 4 bases to trimming and J lost 5 bases, with 9 bases between them. From germline, CDR1 is MDHEN and CDR2 SYDVKM. The CDR3 contains 12 residues. In DNA, the CDR3 is TGTGCCAGCAGTTCGGACAGTAACGAGCAGTACTTC. Translated: CASSSDSNEQYF.

This clone was observed a few times. The same CDR3 can be traced to other DNA sequences in this sample. The CDR3 DNA is TGTGCCAGCAGCCGAGCAGGGTCCTACGAGCAGTACTTC. This gives the protein CASSRAGSYEQYF. J is TRBJ2-7 and V is TRBV7-6; TRBD1 is a possible D gene (5 bases). This CDR3 contains 13 residues. Germline CDR1 SGHVS, CDR2 FNYEAQ. Deletions cut 5 bases from V and 1 base from J, with 9 bases between.

V gene TRBV18 combines with J gene TRBJ1-6; no firm D call. The CDR3 contains 17 residues. Germline lookup yields CDR1 KGHSH and CDR2 LQKENI. V lost 1 base to trimming and J lost 0 bases, with 10 bases between them. The CDR3: CASSPRQPSSYNSPLHF. The CDR3 nucleotides are TGTGCCAGCTCACCACGACAACCGTCCTCCTATAATTCACCCCTCCACTTT.

CDR3 nucleotide sequence: TGCGCCAGCAGCTTGGAGGGACAGCTCAATGAAAAACTGTTTTTT. This gives the protein CASSLEGQLNEKLFF. The chain recombines TRBV5-1 with TRBJ1-4, with 7 bases aligning to TRBD1. CDR1 SGHRS and CDR2 YFSETQ come from the germline V gene. CDR3 length: 15 amino acids. V trimming: 0 bases; J trimming: 5 bases; junction bases outside the gene matches: 4.

The genes are TRBV4-1 and TRBJ1-2; 8 positions match TRBD1. The CDR3 has 14 amino acids. Trimming took 4 bases from V and 1 from J; bases not matched to a gene: 2. Germline V gene lookup returns CDR1 MGHRA and CDR2 YSYEKL. The CDR3 sequence is CASSPDRGNYGYTF. DNA for the CDR3: TGCGCCAGCAGCCCTGACAGGGGTAACTATGGCTACACCTTC.

The rearrangement links TRBV19 to TRBJ2-2; D might be TRBD1 (6 bases). The germline gives CDR1 LNHDA, CDR2 SQIVND (reference sequence). The CDR3 extends over 17 amino acids. Trimming left V 9 bases short and J 0 bases short, with 20 bases between. CDR3 protein: CASTPSGTPSNTGELFF. Written as DNA, the CDR3 is TGTGCCAGCACGCCCTCCGGGACACCCTCGAACACCGGGGAGCTGTTTTTT. Variable domain in full (rest from reference TRBV19 and TRBJ2-2): DGGITQSPKYLFRKEGQNVTLSCEQNLNHDAMYWYRQDPGQGLRLIYYSQIVNDFQKGDIAEGYSVSREKKESFPLTVTSAQKNPTAFYLCASTPSGTPSNTGELFFGEGSRLTVL.

This chain joins TRBV7-2 and TRBJ2-7; TRBD1 aligns across 8 bases. The germline V gene encodes CDR1 SGHTA and CDR2 FQGNSA. With 1 base clipped from V and 2 bases from J, the junction kept 4 bases outside the gene matches. The CDR3 loop spans 15 amino acids. The CDR3 spells CASSLGVRGPYEQYF. CDR3 nucleotide sequence: TGTGCCAGCAGCTTAGGCGTCAGGGGGCCCTACGAGCAGTACTTC.

The table lists this clone with a count of one. The chain employs TRBV30 and TRBJ2-7, with 9 bases matching TRBD1. Unmatched junction bases numbered 6, after V lost 0 bases and J lost 6 bases. The CDR3 consists of 14 residues. Germline V CDR1 and CDR2: GTSNPN, SVGIG (reference sequence). In DNA form, the CDR3 reads TGTGCCTGGAGTGTAGGGACAGGGCCCCTCGAGCAGTACTTC. Amino acids: CAWSVGTGPLEQYF.

The chain employs TRBV6-1 and TRBJ2-5, with TRBD1 as a possible D gene (5 bases). The CDR3 totals 15 residues. V lost 1 base and J 3 bases, leaving 12 bases between the germline ends. Per the germline V gene, CDR1 is MNHNS and CDR2 is SASEGT. DNA for the CDR3: TGTGCCAGCAGTGAAGGGGCAGGGTGGAAAGAGACCCAGTACTTC. Its translation is CASSEGAGWKETQYF.

A single count supports this clone. The chain recombines TRBV4-2 with TRBJ2-3, with a possible D match to TRBD2 (7 bases). Germline assignment: CDR1 LGHNA and CDR2 YNFKEQ. With 5 bases removed from V and 1 base from J, the gap between germline ends came to 13 bases. This CDR3 contains 15 residues. As DNA, the CDR3 is TGTGCCAGCAGCGGGGGGGGCCACCGCACAGATACGCAGTATTTT. Amino acid sequence: CASSGGGHRTDTQYF.

This clone was seen a handful of times. The V gene is TRBV27, the J gene TRBJ2-3; possibly TRBD1 for D (6 bases). The germline V gene encodes CDR1 MNHEY and CDR2 SMNVEV (reference sequence). The CDR3 is 14 amino acids. The V end lost 5 bases, the J end lost 7 bases, and 16 bases lay between the germline ends. This chain's CDR3 is CASSPLRTVNTQYF. The CDR3 DNA is TGTGCCAGCAGTCCCTTAAGGACAGTAAATACGCAGTATTTT.

J is TRBJ2-2 and V is TRBV5-1; a weak D match, TRBD1 (5 bases). The V end lost 3 bases, the J end lost 6 bases, and 12 bases lay between the germline ends. The CDR3 length is 14 residues. CDR1 and CDR2 from the germline V gene are SGHRS and YFSETQ. The CDR3 loop reads CASSSNFRAGELFF. Here the CDR3 DNA reads TGCGCCAGCAGCTCAAACTTCAGGGCCGGGGAGCTGTTTTTT.

V gene TRBV2 combines with J gene TRBJ1-5; TRBD1 might be the D (5 bases). In germline, CDR1 is SNHLY, CDR2 FYNNEI. V shed 7 bases and J shed 4 bases, with 17 bases lying between them. The CDR3 sequence is 15 residues long. The CDR3 loop is CASTLQGRNNQPQHF. The CDR3 region has the DNA TGTGCCAGCACCCTCCAGGGTCGAAATAATCAGCCCCAGCATTTT.